This T cell receptor (beta chain) was found in a study of metastatic and nonmetastatic thyroid tumors. V was shortened by 3 bases and J by 2 bases, with 8 bases between the two germline ends. The CDR3 loop spans 13 amino acids. Germline V gives CDR1 MDHEN, CDR2 SYDVKM. TCRdb reprocessed the PCR reads using MiXCR. The table includes about 15,000 clones, about 25% detected once. By sample fraction, this clone is medium-sized. There were no patients who had received any treatment before thyroid surgery. The sequence derives from a female donor with papillary thyroid cancer or a benign thyroid nodule (not recorded which). Some clones in this sample may be carry-over from other donors' samples. V gene TRBV28 combines with J gene TRBJ2-7; a possible D gene is TRBD2 (5 bases). Sequences were obtained from tumor tissue. The CDR3 reads CASSFSVPYEQYF. CDR3 DNA sequence: TGTGCCAGCAGTTTTAGCGTGCCCTACGAGCAGTACTTC. The whole variable domain, remainder taken from reference TRBV28 and TRBJ2-7, is DVKVTQSSRYLVKRTGEKVFLECVQDMDHENMFWYRQDPGLGLRLIYFSYDVKMKEKGDIPEGYSVSREKKERFSLILESASTNQTSMYLCASSFSVPYEQYFGPGTRLTVT.